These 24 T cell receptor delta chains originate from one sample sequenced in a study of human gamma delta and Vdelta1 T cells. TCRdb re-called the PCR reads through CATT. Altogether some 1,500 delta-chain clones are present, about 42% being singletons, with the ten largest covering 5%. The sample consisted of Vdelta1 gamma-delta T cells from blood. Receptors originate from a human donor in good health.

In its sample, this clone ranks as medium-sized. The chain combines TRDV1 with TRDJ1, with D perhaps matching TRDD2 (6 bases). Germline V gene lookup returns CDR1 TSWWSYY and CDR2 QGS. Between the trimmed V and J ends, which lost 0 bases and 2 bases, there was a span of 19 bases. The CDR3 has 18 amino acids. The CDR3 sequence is CALGELPTFAGPTDKLIF. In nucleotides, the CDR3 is TGTGCTCTTGGGGAACTTCCTACCTTTGCTGGACCAACCGATAAACTCATCTTT.

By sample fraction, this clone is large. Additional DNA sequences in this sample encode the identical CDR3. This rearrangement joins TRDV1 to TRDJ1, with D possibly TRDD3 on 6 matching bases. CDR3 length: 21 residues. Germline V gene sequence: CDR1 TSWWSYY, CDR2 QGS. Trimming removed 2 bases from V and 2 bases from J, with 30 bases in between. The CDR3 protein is CALGERGLQLPPWGGTDKLIF. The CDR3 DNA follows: TGTGCTCTTGGGGAAAGGGGCCTACAACTCCCCCCGTGGGGGGGAACCGATAAACTCATCTTT.

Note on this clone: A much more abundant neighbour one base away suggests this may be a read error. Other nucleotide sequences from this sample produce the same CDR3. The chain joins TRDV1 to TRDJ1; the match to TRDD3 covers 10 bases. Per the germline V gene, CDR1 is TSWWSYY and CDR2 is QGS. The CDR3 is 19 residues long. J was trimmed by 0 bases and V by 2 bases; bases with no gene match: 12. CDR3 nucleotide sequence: TGTGCTCTTGGGGAAGGAGGTGTGGGGGATACCCAGTACACCGATAAACTCATCTTT. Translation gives CALGEGGVGDTQYTDKLIF.

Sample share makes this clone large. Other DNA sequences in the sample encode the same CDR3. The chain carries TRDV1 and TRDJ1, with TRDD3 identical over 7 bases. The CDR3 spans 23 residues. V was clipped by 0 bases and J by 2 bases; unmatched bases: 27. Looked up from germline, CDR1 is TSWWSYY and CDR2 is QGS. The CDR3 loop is CALGELPPMSTAGDGRSTDKLIF. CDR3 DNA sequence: TGTGCTCTTGGGGAACTCCCTCCCATGTCTACGGCGGGGGATGGACGTAGTACCGATAAACTCATCTTT.

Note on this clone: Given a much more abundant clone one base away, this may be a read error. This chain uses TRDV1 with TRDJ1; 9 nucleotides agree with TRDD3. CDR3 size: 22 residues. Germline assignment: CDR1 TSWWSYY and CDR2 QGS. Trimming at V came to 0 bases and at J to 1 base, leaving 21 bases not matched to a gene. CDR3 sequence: CALGELGTPSHSYWGSTDKLIF. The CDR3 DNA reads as TGTGCTCTTGGGGAACTGGGGACTCCTTCCCATTCCTACTGGGGGAGCACCGATAAACTCATCTTT.

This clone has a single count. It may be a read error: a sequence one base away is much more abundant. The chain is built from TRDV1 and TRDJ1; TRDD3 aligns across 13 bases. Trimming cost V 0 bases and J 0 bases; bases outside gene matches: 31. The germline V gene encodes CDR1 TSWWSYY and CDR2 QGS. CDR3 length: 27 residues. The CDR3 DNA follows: TGTGCTCTTGGGGAACTATCCCTACGTTGCCCTACTGGGGGATACGCTCTGGCCCCCGGGTACACCGATAAACTCATCTTT. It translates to CALGELSLRCPTGGYALAPGYTDKLIF.

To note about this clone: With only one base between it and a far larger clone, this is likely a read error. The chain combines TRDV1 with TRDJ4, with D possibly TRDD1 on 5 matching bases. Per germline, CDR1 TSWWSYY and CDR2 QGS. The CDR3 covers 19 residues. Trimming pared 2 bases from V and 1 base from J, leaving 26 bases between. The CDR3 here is CALGEVFSEIQTYDRPLIF. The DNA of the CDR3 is TGTGCTCTTGGGGAAGTCTTCTCGGAAATCCAAACTTACGACAGACCCCTGATCTTT.

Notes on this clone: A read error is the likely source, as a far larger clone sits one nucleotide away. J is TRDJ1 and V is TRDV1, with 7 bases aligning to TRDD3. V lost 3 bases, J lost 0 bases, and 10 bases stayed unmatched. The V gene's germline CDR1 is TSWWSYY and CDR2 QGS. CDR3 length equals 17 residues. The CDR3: CALGDQTGDVYTDKLIF. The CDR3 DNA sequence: TGTGCTCTTGGGGATCAGACGGGGGATGTGTACACCGATAAACTCATCTTT.

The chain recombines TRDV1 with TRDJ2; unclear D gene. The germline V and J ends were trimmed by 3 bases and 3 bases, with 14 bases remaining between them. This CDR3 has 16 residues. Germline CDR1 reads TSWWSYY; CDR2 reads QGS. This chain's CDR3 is CALGDRYGRLTAQLFF. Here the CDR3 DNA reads TGTGCTCTTGGGGACCGGTACGGAAGGCTGACAGCACAACTCTTCTTT.

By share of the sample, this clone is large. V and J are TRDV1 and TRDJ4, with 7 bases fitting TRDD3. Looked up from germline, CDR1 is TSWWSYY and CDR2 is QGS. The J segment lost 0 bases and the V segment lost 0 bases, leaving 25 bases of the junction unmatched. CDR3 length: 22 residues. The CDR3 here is CALGELRSSYTGAIKGARPLIF. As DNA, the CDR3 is TGTGCTCTTGGGGAACTTAGATCGTCGTATACTGGGGCCATCAAGGGGGCCAGACCCCTGATCTTT.

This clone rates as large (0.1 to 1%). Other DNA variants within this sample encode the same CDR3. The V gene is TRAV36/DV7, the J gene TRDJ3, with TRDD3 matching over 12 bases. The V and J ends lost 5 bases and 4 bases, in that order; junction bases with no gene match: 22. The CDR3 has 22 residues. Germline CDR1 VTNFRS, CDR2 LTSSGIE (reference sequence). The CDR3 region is CAVPTLPTPAGGYAWDTRQMFF. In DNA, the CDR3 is TGTGCTGTACCGACCCTTCCTACGCCAGCTGGGGGATACGCTTGGGACACCCGACAGATGTTTTTC.

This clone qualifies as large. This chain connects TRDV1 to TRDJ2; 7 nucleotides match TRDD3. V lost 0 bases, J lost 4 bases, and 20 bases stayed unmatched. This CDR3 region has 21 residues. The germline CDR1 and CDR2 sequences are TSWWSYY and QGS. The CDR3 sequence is CALGELDLSGDKVCKTAQLFF. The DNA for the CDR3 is TGTGCTCTTGGGGAACTAGATCTATCCGGGGATAAAGTCTGTAAGACAGCACAACTCTTCTTT.

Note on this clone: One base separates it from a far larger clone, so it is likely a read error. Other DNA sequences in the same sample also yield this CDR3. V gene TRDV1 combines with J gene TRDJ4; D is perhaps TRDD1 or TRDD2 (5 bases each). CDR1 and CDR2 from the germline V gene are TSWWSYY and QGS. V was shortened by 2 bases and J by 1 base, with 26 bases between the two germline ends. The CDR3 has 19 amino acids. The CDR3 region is CALGEAFSEIQTYDRPLIF. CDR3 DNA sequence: TGTGCTCTTGGGGAAGCCTTCTCAGAAATCCAAACTTACGACAGACCCCTGATCTTT.

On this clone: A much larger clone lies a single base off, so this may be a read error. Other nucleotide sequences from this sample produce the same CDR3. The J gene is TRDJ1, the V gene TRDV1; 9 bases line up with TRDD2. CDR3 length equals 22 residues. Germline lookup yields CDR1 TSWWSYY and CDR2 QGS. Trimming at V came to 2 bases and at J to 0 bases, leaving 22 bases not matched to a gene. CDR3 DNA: TGTGCTCTTGGGGAATTCCCGCCGTCTCCTTCCTACTCTGGGGAGTACACCGATAAACTCATCTTT. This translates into CALGEFPPSPSYSGEYTDKLIF.

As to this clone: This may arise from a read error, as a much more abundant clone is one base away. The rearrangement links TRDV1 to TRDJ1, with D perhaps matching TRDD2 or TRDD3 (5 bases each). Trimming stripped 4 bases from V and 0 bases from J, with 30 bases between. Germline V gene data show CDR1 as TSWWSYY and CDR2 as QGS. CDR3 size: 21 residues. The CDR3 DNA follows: TGTGCTCTTGGGGGACGGGGGGGGGGTTTTGCCCTACAATACTACACCGATAAACTCATCTTT. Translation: CALGGRGGGFALQYYTDKLIF.

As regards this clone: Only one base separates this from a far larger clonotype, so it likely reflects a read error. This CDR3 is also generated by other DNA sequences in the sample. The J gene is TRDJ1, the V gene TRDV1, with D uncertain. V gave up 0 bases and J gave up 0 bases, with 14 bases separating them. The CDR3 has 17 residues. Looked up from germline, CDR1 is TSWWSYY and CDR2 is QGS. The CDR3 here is CALGELTPPAYTDKLIF. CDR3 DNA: TGTGCTCTTGGGGAACTAACCCCTCCTGCATACACCGATAAACTCATCTTT.

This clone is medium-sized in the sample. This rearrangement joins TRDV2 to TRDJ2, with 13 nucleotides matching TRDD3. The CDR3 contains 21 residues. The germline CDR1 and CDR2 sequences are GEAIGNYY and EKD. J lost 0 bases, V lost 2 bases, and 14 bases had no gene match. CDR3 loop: CACDRYPVLGDTDPLTAQLFF. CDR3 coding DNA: TGTGCCTGTGACAGGTATCCCGTACTGGGGGATACGGACCCTTTGACAGCACAACTCTTCTTT.

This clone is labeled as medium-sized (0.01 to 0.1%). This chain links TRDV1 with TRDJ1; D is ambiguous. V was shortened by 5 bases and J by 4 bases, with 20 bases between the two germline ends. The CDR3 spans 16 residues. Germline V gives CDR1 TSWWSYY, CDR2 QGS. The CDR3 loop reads CALGRHVDRGFDKLIF. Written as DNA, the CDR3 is TGTGCTCTTGGGCGACACGTAGATCGTGGATTCGATAAACTCATCTTT.

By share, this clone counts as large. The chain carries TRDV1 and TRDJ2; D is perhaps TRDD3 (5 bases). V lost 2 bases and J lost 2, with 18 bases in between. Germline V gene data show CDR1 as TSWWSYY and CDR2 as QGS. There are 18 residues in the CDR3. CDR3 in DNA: TGTGCTCTTGGGGAATTTCCCGGGATGCATGCGTTGACAGCACAACTCTTCTTT. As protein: CALGEFPGMHALTAQLFF.

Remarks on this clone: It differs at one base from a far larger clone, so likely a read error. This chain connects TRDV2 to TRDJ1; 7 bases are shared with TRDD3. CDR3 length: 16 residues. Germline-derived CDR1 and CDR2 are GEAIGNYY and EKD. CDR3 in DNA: TGTGCCGGTGACAGAGGGATACTCGAGTACACCGATAAACTCATCTTT. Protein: CAGDRGILEYTDKLIF.

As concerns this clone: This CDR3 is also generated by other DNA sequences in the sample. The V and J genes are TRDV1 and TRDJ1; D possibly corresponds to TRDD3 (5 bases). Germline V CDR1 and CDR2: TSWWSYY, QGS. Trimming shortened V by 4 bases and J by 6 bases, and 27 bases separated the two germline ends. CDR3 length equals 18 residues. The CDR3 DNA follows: TGTGCTCTTGGGGCTTTCCCGCCCCTGGGATGGGGTAGGAATAAACTCATCTTT. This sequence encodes CALGAFPPLGWGRNKLIF.

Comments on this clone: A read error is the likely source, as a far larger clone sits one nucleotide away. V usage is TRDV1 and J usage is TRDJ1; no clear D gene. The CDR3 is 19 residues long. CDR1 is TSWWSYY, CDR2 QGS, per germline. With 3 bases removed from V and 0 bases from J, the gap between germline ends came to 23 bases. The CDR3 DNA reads TGTGCTCTTGGGGATTACCCTTTCCCAGCCGACAGGTACACCGATAAACTCATCTTT. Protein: CALGDYPFPADRYTDKLIF.

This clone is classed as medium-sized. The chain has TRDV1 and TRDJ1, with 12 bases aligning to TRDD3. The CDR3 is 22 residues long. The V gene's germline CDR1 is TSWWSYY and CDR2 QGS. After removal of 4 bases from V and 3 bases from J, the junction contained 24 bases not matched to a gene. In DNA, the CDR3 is TGTGCTCTTGGGGCCCGGCCCCGGCCTTCCTACGTCTGGGGGATACGTGCCGATAAACTCATCTTT. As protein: CALGARPRPSYVWGIRADKLIF.

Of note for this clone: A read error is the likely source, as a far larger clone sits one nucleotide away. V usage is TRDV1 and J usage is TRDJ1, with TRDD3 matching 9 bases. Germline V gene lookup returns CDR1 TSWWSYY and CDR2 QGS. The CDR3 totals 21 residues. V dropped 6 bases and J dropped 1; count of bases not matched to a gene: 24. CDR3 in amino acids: CALGTISLRGIPRGSTDKLIF. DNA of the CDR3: TGTGCTCTTGGCACAATATCCTTGAGGGGGATACCCCGGGGGAGCACCGATAAACTCATCTTT.